Described below is a single T cell receptor (beta chain) sequence and its context. Just one base apart from a much larger clone, this may be a read error. Per sample, at least 6 micrograms of total RNA were extracted. The entry originates in a study of blood T cells in healthy people across ages. Germline V gene lookup returns CDR1 MNHEY and CDR2 SVGEGT. CDR3 length: 17 residues. V was pared by 5 bases and J by 2 bases, with 13 bases of the junction left unmatched. The authors ran a second PCR of roughly 6 to 11 cycles using a sample-barcoded 5' primer and a J-beta primer mix. From the 5' RACE reads, TCRdb called clonotypes with MiXCR, one entry per CDR3 protein. The sample holds about 670,000 distinct CDR3 sequences, 35% to 50% seen once.

The TCR originated in a man of 80 years or more in good health. The chain carries TRBV6-2 or TRBV6-3 and TRBJ2-5, with 8 bases aligning to TRBD2. The sequencing input was blood. The CDR3 DNA follows: TGTGCCAGCAGTCCTCCTCGTGGGACTAGGGGACAAGAGACCCAGTACTTC. This encodes CASSPPRGTRGQETQYF.